The 17 T cell receptor beta chains below were found in one sample sequenced in a study of T-cell reconstitution after alpha-beta-depleted transplantation in children (dated by TCRdb to between 2015 and 2016). Library preparation used PCR. The reads were generated on an Illumina HiSeq 2500. Molecular barcoding was employed in the preparation of TCR libraries, with unique molecular identifiers being used to normalize TCRbeta repertoire quantification. TCRdb trimmed public reads at Q25 via fastp, called clones via MiXCR and kept in-frame beta chains. CDR3 protein sequences are deduplicated, and each keeps its most common genes and DNA. The sample table shows approximately 350,000 distinct CDR3 sequences, and approximately 10% are seen once. More than 2% of the sample goes to the ten largest clones. The sequencing used PBMCs from the stem cell graft donor, collected from the stem cell graft. The receptors shown here come from a human donor who donated a stem cell graft to a child with acute lymphoblastic leukemia.

In its sample, this clonotype was seen many times. This chain links TRBV7-2 with TRBJ2-5, with 10 nucleotides matching TRBD2. V was clipped by 2 bases and J by 0 bases; unmatched bases: 15. The CDR3 runs 20 residues. The V gene's germline CDR1 is SGHTA and CDR2 FQGNSA. Here the CDR3 DNA reads TGTGCCAGCAGCTTATCTAGGGTATATAAGACTAGCGGGTACCAAGAGACCCAGTACTTC. This sequence encodes CASSLSRVYKTSGYQETQYF.

V is TRBV12-3 or TRBV12-4 and J is TRBJ1-4; 7 bases align to TRBD1. V lost 6 bases to trimming and J lost 7 bases; unmatched junction nucleotides: 11. This CDR3 contains 15 residues. For the CDR3, the DNA is TGTGCCAGCAGCCCAGGGGGAGGGGTAGGTGAAAAACTGTTTTTT. It translates to CASSPGGGVGEKLFF.

This clonotype appeared many times. The chain combines TRBV7-7 with TRBJ2-7; weak D call: TRBD2 (7 bases). Germline lookup yields CDR1 SSHAT and CDR2 FNYEAQ (reference sequence). The CDR3 extends over 14 amino acids. V was trimmed by 1 base and J by 5 bases, leaving 12 bases between them. CDR3 sequence: CASSLERGGHEQYF. As DNA, the CDR3 is TGTGCCAGCAGCTTAGAGAGGGGGGGCCACGAGCAGTACTTC.

This clonotype was seen ten or more times. V usage is TRBV12-3 or TRBV12-4 and J usage is TRBJ2-5; 7 bases are a match to TRBD1. The CDR3 length is 13 residues. The ends lost 6 bases at V and 3 bases at J; junction bases unmatched: 4. The CDR3 nucleotides are TGTGCCAGCAGCCCTGGGACAGAAGAGACCCAGTACTTC. Residues: CASSPGTEETQYF.

V is TRBV10-3 and J is TRBJ1-5; D is ambiguous. The CDR3 loop spans 18 amino acids. Germline CDR1 is ENHRY and CDR2 is SYGVKD. The V and J ends lost 4 bases and 0 bases respectively, with 19 bases between them. CDR3 DNA sequence: TGTGCCATCAGTGCGCCTCCTTTAATGGACGGTAGCAATCAGCCCCAGCATTTT. This codes for CAISAPPLMDGSNQPQHF.

This clonotype was detected many times. The J gene is TRBJ2-1, the V gene TRBV12-3 or TRBV12-4, with D unresolved. The V end was cut by 5 bases, the J end by 0 bases, with 14 bases between. CDR3 length: 16 residues. The CDR3 here is CASSTRVPSSYNEQFF. The CDR3 coding sequence is TGTGCCAGCAGTACCCGCGTACCGAGCTCCTACAATGAGCAGTTCTTC.

This clonotype was seen a few times. The chain is built from TRBV7-2 and TRBJ1-5; D possibly corresponds to TRBD1 (6 bases). V was trimmed by 4 bases and J by 2 bases, leaving 9 bases between them. The CDR3 is 14 amino acids. Germline V gene lookup returns CDR1 SGHTA and CDR2 FQGNSA. CDR3 sequence (DNA): TGTGCCAGCAGCTCAGGGGCAGGCAATCAGCCCCAGCATTTT. It is translated as CASSSGAGNQPQHF.

The chain joins TRBV20-1 to TRBJ2-5, with TRBD2 as a possible D gene (5 bases). The germline gives CDR1 DFQATT, CDR2 SNEGSKA (reference sequence). This CDR3 contains 11 residues. The CDR3 bases are TGCACGGGGTCTTACCAAGAGACCCAGTACTTC. Translated: CTGSYQETQYF.

Only a few counts were recorded for this clonotype. V gene TRBV5-4 combines with J gene TRBJ2-1; 12 positions agree with TRBD2. The CDR3 contains 17 residues. J lost 9 bases, V lost 4 bases, and 14 bases had no gene match. The germline gives CDR1 SGHNT, CDR2 YYREEE (reference sequence). CDR3 nucleotide sequence: TGTGCCAGCAGCCCTACGACTAGCGGGAGTGAGGAGGGTGAGCAGTTCTTC. Amino acids: CASSPTTSGSEEGEQFF.

This clonotype was observed a single time. The V call is TRBV7-6, the J call TRBJ2-3, with 9 nucleotides matching TRBD2. The CDR3 is made up of 16 amino acids. V trimming: 5 bases; J trimming: 2 bases; junction bases outside the gene matches: 8. Germline V gene sequence: CDR1 SGHVS, CDR2 FNYEAQ. The CDR3 DNA sequence: TGTGCCAGCAGCCCCCATTGGACTAGCGCCACAGATACGCAGTATTTT. This translates into CASSPHWTSATDTQYF.

The rearrangement uses TRBV7-9 and TRBJ2-7; D not resolved. V lost 1 base to trimming and J lost 4 bases, with 8 bases between them. The CDR3 has 13 amino acids. CDR1 is SEHNR and CDR2 is FQNEAQ in the germline V gene (reference sequence). CDR3 sequence: CASSLDATYEQYF. The DNA for the CDR3 is TGTGCCAGCAGCTTAGACGCCACTTACGAGCAGTACTTC.

The chain employs TRBV11-2 and TRBJ2-3, with 7 bases matching TRBD2. Germline V lookup: CDR1 SGHAT, CDR2 FQNNGV. The CDR3 has 14 residues. V dropped 4 bases and J dropped 1; count of bases not matched to a gene: 2. The CDR3, as DNA: TGTGCCAGCAGCTCCAGCGGGGGCACAGATACGCAGTATTTT. Its translation is CASSSSGGTDTQYF.

This clonotype was observed a handful of times. The rearrangement joins TRBV10-3 to TRBJ2-7, with 11 bases that match TRBD2. J gave up 3 bases and V 6 bases, and 1 base lay outside the gene matches. This CDR3 spans 13 amino acids. Germline values: CDR1 ENHRY, CDR2 SYGVKD. The CDR3 region is CAISGTSGYEQYF. The CDR3 DNA sequence: TGTGCCATCAGCGGGACTAGCGGCTACGAGCAGTACTTC.

The sample holds a few counts of this clonotype. The rearrangement links TRBV4-3 to TRBJ2-1; possible D gene TRBD2, 6 bases. CDR3 length: 15 amino acids. Trimming removed 0 bases at V and 9 bases at J, with 15 bases between. Germline CDR1 and CDR2: LGHNA and YSLEER. The CDR3 sequence: CASSQDSREVGEQFF. In nucleotides, the CDR3 is TGCGCCAGCAGCCAAGACTCTAGGGAGGTTGGTGAGCAGTTCTTC.

The sample holds a few counts of this clonotype. The chain recombines TRBV5-1 with TRBJ2-1, with 12 positions matching TRBD2. Trimming at V came to 1 base and at J to 6 bases, leaving 23 bases not matched to a gene. Germline loops: CDR1 SGHRS, CDR2 YFSETQ. The CDR3 spans 22 residues. The CDR3 spells CASSLSQPTSGRRRRWANEQFF. The CDR3 DNA sequence: TGCGCCAGCAGCTTGTCCCAGCCGACTAGCGGGAGACGTCGACGCTGGGCCAATGAGCAGTTCTTC.

V and J are TRBV6-5 and TRBJ2-3; 11 nucleotides agree with TRBD1. Trimming at V came to 5 bases and at J to 4 bases, leaving 11 bases not matched to a gene. CDR3 length: 17 amino acids. Germline V gene data show CDR1 as MNHEY and CDR2 as SVGAGI. For the CDR3, the DNA is TGTGCCAGCAGTAACGACTGGGACAGGGGGGTCGCAGATACGCAGTATTTT. It specifies CASSNDWDRGVADTQYF.

This chain connects TRBV11-2 to TRBJ1-1; D is ambiguous. V was trimmed by 8 bases and J by 11 bases, leaving 15 bases between them. This CDR3 is built from 11 residues. The germline V gene has CDR1 SGHAT and CDR2 FQNNGV. CDR3 nucleotide sequence: TGTGCCAGCCAGAGTGGGGTGTGGGCTTTCTTT. This codes for CASQSGVWAFF. The complete variable domain, with remaining parts taken from reference TRBV11-2 and TRBJ1-1, reads EAGVAQSPRYKIIEKRQSVAFWCNPISGHATLYWYQQILGQGPKLLIQFQNNGVVDDSQLPKDRFSAERLKGVDSTLKIQPAKLEDSAVYLCASQSGVWAFFGQGTRLTVV.